This is a list of T cell receptor beta chains from one sample in a study of shared clonotypes between healthy human individuals. The method was immunoSEQ multiplex PCR; TCRdb's version includes in-frame clones alone and lacks a portion of them. The data contain around 2.3 million clones, approximately 94% of them singletons. Sequenced input: naive CD4+ T cells sorted from blood. The receptors come from a young man in good health. Each CDR3 is given without its conserved first and last residue. Rows give clone size only sometimes, using once, few, many, or a class for an expanded clone.

clone size	V gene	J gene	CDR3 protein
.	TRBV6-5	TRBJ2-2	ASSFSGGGSGELF
.	TRBV18	TRBJ1-1	ASSPVLTQGAKGTEAF
.	TRBV28	TRBJ1-6	ASLDRGRFNSPLH
once	TRBV15	TRBJ2-5	ATSRGTGGYQETQY
.	TRBV5-1	TRBJ2-2	ASSLGDSGTGELF
.	TRBV10-2	TRBJ1-5	ASSEGGWTGGPIQPQH
.	TRBV5-1	TRBJ2-5	ASSLGHVQETQY
.	TRBV11-2	TRBJ2-7	ASSSATGSYEQY
.	TRBV10-3	TRBJ1-2	AISGGDRNYGYT
.	TRBV28	TRBJ1-2	ASREQGAAGYT
.	TRBV18	TRBJ2-2	ASSRGLAGGLTGELF